The text below deals with one T cell receptor (beta chain). These data originate in a study of cytomegalovirus exposure and HLA in healthy donors. PCR amplification relied on 60 Vbeta primers (plus 13 Jbeta primers). The data were produced by immunoSEQ multiplex PCR, yet TCRdb's version contains in-frame clones alone and is incomplete. The table shows some 140,000 clones, with roughly 77% occurring only once. This CDR3 region has 16 residues. The ends lost 10 bases at V and 2 bases at J; junction bases unmatched: 13. CDR1 MDHEN and CDR2 SYDVKM come from the germline V gene. The clonotype comes from a man aged 30-40 years in good health and CMV-seropositive. The V and J genes are TRBV28 and TRBJ1-5; TRBD1 matches at 8 bases. Input material: PBMCs. Here the CDR3 DNA reads TGTGCCACCCACATGGGGACAGGACCGGGCAATCAGCCCCAGCATTTT. Translating gives CATHMGTGPGNQPQHF.